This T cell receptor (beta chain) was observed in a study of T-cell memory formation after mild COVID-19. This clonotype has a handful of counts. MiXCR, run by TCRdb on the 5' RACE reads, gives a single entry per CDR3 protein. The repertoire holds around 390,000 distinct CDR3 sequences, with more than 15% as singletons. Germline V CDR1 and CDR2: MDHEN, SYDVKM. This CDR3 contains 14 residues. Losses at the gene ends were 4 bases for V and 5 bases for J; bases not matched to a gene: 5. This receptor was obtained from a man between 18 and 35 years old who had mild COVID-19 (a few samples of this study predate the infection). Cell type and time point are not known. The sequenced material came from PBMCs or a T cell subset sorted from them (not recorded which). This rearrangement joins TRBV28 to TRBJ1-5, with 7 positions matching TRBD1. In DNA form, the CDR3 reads TGTGCCAGCAGTTCAAGGGACAGTTATCAGCCCCAGCATTTT. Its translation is CASSSRDSYQPQHF.